The next 5 T cell receptor beta chains were all read from a single sample in a study of OX40 agonist ivuxolimab in advanced cancers. The table came from immunoSEQ multiplex PCR; TCRdb's copy has only in-frame clones and leaves some out. The sample includes 85,000 to 90,000 clones, about 94% of them seen just once. The material was CD4+ or CD8+ T cells sorted from blood, obtained in a trial of the OX40 agonist ivuxolimab. The source of these receptors is an adult with an advanced solid tumor such as melanoma, head and neck, liver or kidney cancer.

Details on this clone: Other nucleotide sequences from this sample produce the same CDR3. This sequence joins TRBV5-1 and TRBJ1-4, with a weak D call TRBD1 (6 bases). Trimming pared 0 bases from V and 3 bases from J, leaving 6 bases between. CDR1 and CDR2 from the germline V gene are SGHRS and YFSETQ. The CDR3 sequence is 14 residues long. Here the CDR3 reads CASSLAGANEKLFF. DNA for the CDR3: TGCGCCAGCAGCTTGGCAGGGGCTAATGAAAAACTGTTTTTT.

The V and J genes are TRBV10-3 and TRBJ1-5, with D hard to call. Trimming left V 2 bases short and J 9 bases short, with 8 bases between. Germline V gene lookup returns CDR1 ENHRY and CDR2 SYGVKD. This CDR3 contains 12 residues. CDR3 residues: CAISEQVGPQHF. The CDR3 DNA follows: TGTGCCATCAGTGAGCAGGTGGGGCCCCAGCATTTT.

The chain combines TRBV5-1 with TRBJ1-1, with 7 bases matching TRBD1. The ends lost 4 bases at V and 10 bases at J; junction bases unmatched: 13. CDR1 is SGHRS, CDR2 YFSETQ, per germline. The CDR3 has 14 amino acids. CDR3 DNA sequence: TGCGCCAGCAGCCCGATGGGGCAGGGGGGAGTAGCTTTCTTT. Translated, it gives CASSPMGQGGVAFF.

V usage is TRBV30 and J usage is TRBJ2-2; 8 nucleotides agree with TRBD1. Germline lookup yields CDR1 GTSNPN and CDR2 SVGIG (reference sequence). Trimming took 4 bases from V and 4 from J; bases not matched to a gene: 11. The CDR3 spans 16 residues. CDR3 DNA sequence: TGTGCCTGGATCCGGACAGGGACCTTAGGCACCGGGGAGCTGTTTTTT. This translates into CAWIRTGTLGTGELFF. The entire variable domain, with the rest obtained from reference TRBV30 and TRBJ2-2, is as follows: SQTIHQWPATLVQPVGSPLSLECTVEGTSNPNLYWYRQAAGRGLQLLFYSVGIGQISSEVPQNLSASRPQDRQFILSSKKLLLSDSGFYLCAWIRTGTLGTGELFFGEGSRLTVL.

This clone came up a few times. The rearrangement joins TRBV19 to TRBJ2-1; tentatively, D is TRBD2 (5 bases). V was pared by 3 bases and J by 3 bases, with 21 bases between. From germline, CDR1 is LNHDA and CDR2 SQIVND (reference sequence). The CDR3 is 18 amino acids. Written as DNA, the CDR3 is TGTGCCAGTAGTATTCGGCCTAGCAATTACCCTGACTACAATGAGCAGTTCTTC. The encoded protein is CASSIRPSNYPDYNEQFF.